The source of this T cell receptor beta chain is a study of T cell responses to AZD1222 COVID-19 vaccine. General study findings and limits: Among AZD1222 vaccinees, only six or seven were seropositive at baseline.

In germline, CDR1 is SGHRS, CDR2 YFSETQ. The CDR3 has 16 amino acids. With 4 bases removed from V and 6 bases from J, the gap between germline ends came to 20 bases. Data came from immunoSEQ multiplex PCR; TCRdb stores just in-frame clones and leaves some out. The sample contains 120,000 or so clones, 85% to 95% of which appear only once. This clone was detected only once. What it recognizes is unknown. This clonotype originated in an adult in good health. The chain is built from TRBV5-1 and TRBJ2-1, with a tentative D call TRBD2 (5 bases). Sequencing was performed on peripheral blood, taken on day 0 of AZD1222 vaccination. The CDR3 region is CASSLEVGPSGNEQFF. In nucleotides, the CDR3 is TGCGCCAGCAGCCTGGAGGTAGGCCCCAGTGGCAATGAGCAGTTCTTC.